Below are 27 T cell receptor beta chains sequenced from a single sample in a study of Graves' ophthalmopathy and Graves' hyperthyroidism (dated by TCRdb to 2017 to 2018). TCRdb shows the sequencer as Illumina HiSeq 2000. For repertoire sequencing, TCR beta CDR3 regions were amplified from RNA transcripts. A first-round RT-PCR used HTBI primers with the Qiagen OneStep RT-PCR kit, followed by a second-round multiplex PCR, size selection and purification. The public sequencing data were trimmed at Q25 with fastp and processed into clonotypes with MiXCR by TCRdb, which kept only in-frame beta chains. For every CDR3 protein sequence, its rows merge into one entry that carries the most common genes and DNA. For this sample the table gives hundreds of thousands of distinct CDR3 sequences, of which about 21% were detected only once. Roughly 3.2% of the sample goes to the ten largest clones. Sequenced material: peripheral blood. The source of these receptors is a woman aged 18-29 years with stable Graves' hyperthyroidism. Donor details come from another sample of the same person, matched by shared clones.

A word on this clonotype: The conserved closing phenylalanine or tryptophan is absent in this CDR3, likely reflecting a read error. V usage is TRBV2 and J usage is TRBJ2-7, with TRBD2 as a possible D gene (6 bases). The CDR3 consists of 15 residues. Per germline, CDR1 SNHLY and CDR2 FYNNEI. V was trimmed by 7 bases and J by 2 bases, leaving 18 bases between them. For the CDR3, the DNA is TGTGCCAGCAAAAGGGGTACTAGCAGAACCTACGAGCAGTACTGC. This translates into CASKRGTSRTYEQYC.

At least ten counts were recorded for this clonotype. The chain combines TRBV12-3 or TRBV12-4 with TRBJ1-1; 7 bases align to TRBD1. This CDR3 has 15 amino acids. With 6 bases clipped from V and 1 base from J, the junction kept 8 bases outside the gene matches. The CDR3 DNA sequence: TGTGCCAGCAGCACCGGGACAGCCAAGAACACTGAAGCTTTCTTT. Protein sequence: CASSTGTAKNTEAFF.

This clonotype was detected many times. The rearrangement uses TRBV6-5 and TRBJ1-6; tentatively, D is TRBD1 (6 bases). Deletions cut 3 bases from V and 0 bases from J, with 15 bases between. Germline loops: CDR1 MNHEY, CDR2 SVGAGI. The CDR3 runs to 18 residues. The CDR3: CASSYSSEDSSYNSPLHF. Here the CDR3 DNA reads TGTGCCAGCAGTTATTCTTCAGAGGACAGCTCCTATAATTCACCCCTCCACTTT.

This clonotype was detected many times. The V and J genes are TRBV12-3 or TRBV12-4 and TRBJ2-5; 9 bases agree with TRBD1. Trimming removed 6 bases from V and 2 bases from J; junction bases left unmatched: 1. This CDR3 contains 13 residues. The CDR3 loop is CASRGQGQETQYF. The CDR3, as DNA: TGTGCCAGCAGGGGACAGGGTCAAGAGACCCAGTACTTC.

The chain links TRBV6-2 or TRBV6-3 to TRBJ2-6, with TRBD2 identical over 8 bases. The V and J ends lost 8 bases and 0 bases, in that order; junction bases with no gene match: 15. CDR1 and CDR2 from the germline V gene are MNHEY and SVGEGT. The CDR3 spans 19 residues. The CDR3 spells CASRGGSPSRVSGANVLTF. The CDR3 nucleotides are TGTGCCAGCCGGGGGGGTAGCCCCTCCCGGGTCTCTGGGGCCAACGTCCTGACTTTC.

V gene TRBV27 combines with J gene TRBJ1-1, with D perhaps matching TRBD1 (6 bases). The CDR3 runs 14 residues. CDR1 is MNHEY and CDR2 is SMNVEV in the germline V gene (reference sequence). The ends were cut back, 3 bases at V and 6 bases at J, with 14 bases in the middle. The CDR3 DNA reads TGTGCCAGCAGTTTGGGGGGGCGTTGGGCTGAAGCTTTCTTT. Translated, it gives CASSLGGRWAEAFF.

This clonotype occurred many times. This chain joins TRBV11-2 and TRBJ1-2, with TRBD1 identical over 8 bases. V trimming: 5 bases; J trimming: 8 bases; junction bases outside the gene matches: 10. In germline, CDR1 is SGHAT, CDR2 FQNNGV. The CDR3 sequence is 14 residues long. For the CDR3, the DNA is TGTGCCAGCAGCGGTTCAGGGGGCTTTCGGGGCTACACCTTC. Its translation: CASSGSGGFRGYTF.

The chain combines TRBV12-3 or TRBV12-4 with TRBJ1-1, with D perhaps TRBD1 (5 bases). Deletions cut 3 bases from V and 1 base from J, with 9 bases between. This CDR3 has 14 amino acids. Here the CDR3 DNA reads TGTGCCAGCAGTTTGAGACAGCCGAACACTGAAGCTTTCTTT. This encodes CASSLRQPNTEAFF.

In its sample, this clonotype was seen many times. In DNA, the CDR3 is TGTGCCAGCAGTTTTCGGACAGAGAACACTGAAGCTTTCTTT. Translated: CASSFRTENTEAFF. J is TRBJ1-1 and V is TRBV28; tentative D call: TRBD1 (6 bases). The germline V and J ends were trimmed by 3 bases and 1 base, with 9 bases remaining between them. Germline V gives CDR1 MDHEN, CDR2 SYDVKM. The CDR3 runs to 14 residues.

This clonotype was counted a few times. The V call is TRBV4-1, the J call TRBJ2-7; 9 bases map to TRBD1. Trimming at V came to 6 bases and at J to 12 bases, leaving 15 bases not matched to a gene. Germline V gene lookup returns CDR1 MGHRA and CDR2 YSYEKL. The CDR3 totals 14 residues. This CDR3 is CASSNPGQGSKRYF. The CDR3 bases are TGCGCCAGCAGTAACCCGGGACAGGGTTCTAAGAGGTACTTC.

This clonotype was observed many times. This chain joins TRBV10-3 and TRBJ2-7, with TRBD1 matching 7 bases. The ends lost 8 bases at V and 6 bases at J; junction bases unmatched: 4. Per germline, CDR1 ENHRY and CDR2 SYGVKD. CDR3 length: 11 residues. The CDR3 sequence: CAISKGAEQYF. The DNA of the CDR3 is TGTGCCATCTCGAAGGGGGCCGAGCAGTACTTC.

This clonotype showed up many times. The rearrangement joins TRBV5-1 to TRBJ1-2; D gene uncertain. This CDR3 comprises 13 residues. CDR1 and CDR2 (germline): SGHRS, YFSETQ. Trimming pared 0 bases from V and 2 bases from J, leaving 5 bases between. CDR3 protein: CASSLEGNYGYTF. The CDR3 DNA follows: TGCGCCAGCAGCTTGGAAGGGAACTATGGCTACACCTTC.

This clonotype was observed many times. The genes are TRBV6-1 and TRBJ2-7; tentatively, D is TRBD2 (5 bases). Germline V gene lookup returns CDR1 MNHNS and CDR2 SASEGT. The CDR3 has 12 amino acids. Trimming removed 5 bases at V and 5 bases at J, with 10 bases between. CDR3 in amino acids: CASSPGVDEQYF. CDR3 nucleotides: TGTGCCAGCAGTCCCGGGGTGGACGAGCAGTACTTC.

This rearrangement joins TRBV6-9 to TRBJ2-2; 7 bases align to TRBD2. Germline V gene sequence: CDR1 MNHGY, CDR2 SVAAGI. Trimming removed 3 bases from V and 9 bases from J; junction bases left unmatched: 19. This CDR3 is 18 amino acids long. The CDR3 is CASSYQPPGIGGGRELFF. For the CDR3, the DNA is TGTGCCAGCAGTTACCAACCCCCGGGGATTGGCGGGGGACGGGAGCTGTTTTTT.

This clonotype occurred many times. This rearrangement joins TRBV11-2 to TRBJ2-7, with TRBD2 matching over 7 bases. Germline loops: CDR1 SGHAT, CDR2 FQNNGV. V shed 5 bases, J shed 4 bases, and the junction held 11 bases outside the gene matches. This CDR3 has 15 residues. The CDR3 loop reads CASSRFGGGPYEQYF. The CDR3 DNA follows: TGTGCCAGCAGCCGTTTTGGGGGAGGGCCATACGAGCAGTACTTC.

The chain carries TRBV30 and TRBJ2-5; 9 nucleotides match TRBD2. Looked up from germline, CDR1 is GTSNPN and CDR2 is SVGIG (reference sequence). CDR3 length: 15 residues. V dropped 0 bases and J dropped 1; count of bases not matched to a gene: 3. The CDR3 sequence is CAWSVLAGFQETQYF. Written as DNA, the CDR3 is TGTGCCTGGAGTGTTCTAGCGGGGTTCCAAGAGACCCAGTACTTC.

This clonotype has a count of ten or more. The V gene is TRBV24-1, the J gene TRBJ1-3; D is unresolved. In germline, CDR1 is KGHDR, CDR2 SFDVKD. CDR3 length: 13 residues. The V and J ends lost 6 bases and 1 base respectively, with 6 bases between them. The CDR3 DNA is TGTGCCACCAGTTTTACTTCTGGAAACACCATATATTTT. It translates to CATSFTSGNTIYF.

Remarks on this clonotype: Germline and junction disagree at one end, which may indicate a read error. The CDR3 sequence: CASSLELWDTWELFF. The CDR3 bases are TGTGCCAGCAGCTTAGAATTATGGGACACCTGGGAGCTGTTTTTT. The V call is TRBV7-9, the J call TRBJ2-2; D is possibly TRBD1 (6 bases). Germline loops: CDR1 SEHNR, CDR2 FQNEAQ (reference sequence). This CDR3 comprises 15 residues.

The chain has TRBV28 and TRBJ2-2; 12 bases are shared with TRBD1. Trimming took 6 bases from V and 7 from J; bases not matched to a gene: 6. Per germline, CDR1 MDHEN and CDR2 SYDVKM. The CDR3 is 15 amino acids. CDR3 DNA sequence: TGTGCCAGCAGGGGACAGGGGGCGCGGGACGGGGAGCTGTTTTTT. Translation: CASRGQGARDGELFF.

This clonotype was counted many times. The genes are TRBV2 and TRBJ2-7; D is unclear. The CDR3 spans 17 residues. V was cut by 2 bases and J by 3 bases, with 20 bases left in between. Germline-derived CDR1 and CDR2 are SNHLY and FYNNEI. This CDR3 reads CASSERRYSSLGYEQYF. DNA for the CDR3: TGTGCCAGCAGTGAACGCCGGTATAGTTCCTTAGGCTACGAGCAGTACTTC.

This clonotype was seen many times. The chain is built from TRBV29-1 and TRBJ1-1; D remains ambiguous. The V and J ends lost 7 bases and 3 bases respectively, with 12 bases between them. This CDR3 has 12 residues. CDR1 and CDR2 from the germline V gene are SQVTM and ANQGSEA. The CDR3 DNA sequence: TGCAGCGGGAGCCCTTCGGACACTGAAGCTTTCTTT. This gives the protein CSGSPSDTEAFF.

On this clonotype: A read error may explain this, as a much larger clone is one base away. This rearrangement joins TRBV7-9 to TRBJ2-5; TRBD1 might be the D (6 bases). From germline, CDR1 is SEHNR and CDR2 FQNEAQ (reference sequence). This CDR3 region has 13 residues. V lost 4 bases and J lost 4, with 10 bases in between. The CDR3 coding sequence is TGTGCCAGCAGCTCGATAGGGGGAGAGACCCAGTACTTC. Its translation: CASSSIGGETQYF.

This clonotype showed up many times. The rearrangement uses TRBV2 and TRBJ2-5, with no clear D. The germline gives CDR1 SNHLY, CDR2 FYNNEI. The V and J ends lost 10 bases and 5 bases respectively, with 11 bases between them. The CDR3 is 11 residues long. The CDR3 DNA reads as TGTGCCATCAAACCAGCGGAGACCCAGTACTTC. This translates into CAIKPAETQYF.

This clonotype was counted ten times or more. CDR3 sequence reads: CASSSGASGRGEQYF. DNA for the CDR3: TGTGCCAGTAGTTCCGGGGCTAGCGGGAGAGGCGAGCAGTACTTC. This chain joins TRBV19 and TRBJ2-7, with TRBD2 matching 10 bases. CDR3 length equals 15 residues. The junction had 10 bases not matched to a gene; V was cut back by 5 bases and J by 6 bases. CDR1 and CDR2 (germline): LNHDA, SQIVND (reference sequence). The variable domain in full, with the rest retrieved from reference TRBV19 and TRBJ2-7, is DGGITQSPKYLFRKEGQNVTLSCEQNLNHDAMYWYRQDPGQGLRLIYYSQIVNDFQKGDIAEGYSVSREKKESFPLTVTSAQKNPTAFYLCASSSGASGRGEQYFGPGTRLTVT.

The chain is built from TRBV6-5 and TRBJ1-1; D is unresolved. The V gene's germline CDR1 is MNHEY and CDR2 SVGAGI. The CDR3 spans 13 residues. The germline V and J ends were trimmed by 4 bases and 5 bases, with 11 bases remaining between them. The CDR3, as DNA: TGTGCCAGCAGTTTGCCAGACTTAACTGAAGCTTTCTTT. It specifies CASSLPDLTEAFF.

This clonotype has a count of ten or more. V is TRBV6-5 and J is TRBJ2-7; D is perhaps TRBD1 or TRBD2 (6 bases each). The V gene's germline CDR1 is MNHEY and CDR2 SVGAGI. This CDR3 region has 14 residues. The V end lost 0 bases, the J end lost 4 bases, and 10 bases lay between the germline ends. The CDR3 loop is CASSYSGGGYEQYF. The CDR3 bases are TGTGCCAGCAGTTACTCGGGGGGCGGGTACGAGCAGTACTTC.

This clonotype was seen at least ten times. This chain joins TRBV7-2 and TRBJ2-2; D possibly corresponds to TRBD1 (5 bases). The CDR3 has 16 amino acids. Between the trimmed V and J ends, which lost 0 bases and 3 bases, there was a span of 11 bases. Germline V gene data show CDR1 as SGHTA and CDR2 as FQGNSA. The CDR3 region is CASSLAVSGYTGELFF. The CDR3 DNA is TGTGCCAGCAGCTTAGCGGTGTCAGGGTACACCGGGGAGCTGTTTTTT.